The 17 T cell receptor beta chains in this list originate from one sample, sequenced in a study of blood T cell repertoires in COVID-19. Data came from immunoSEQ multiplex PCR; TCRdb stores just in-frame clones and leaves some out. The sample lists approximately 170,000 clones; more than 75% were seen once. Sequencing was performed on peripheral blood. Receptors were obtained from a man between 18 and 29 years old with active or convalescent COVID-19.

The chain is built from TRBV6-5 and TRBJ2-5, with 9 nucleotides matching TRBD2. Germline-derived CDR1 and CDR2 are MNHEY and SVGAGI. The CDR3 is made up of 15 amino acids. V shed 3 bases, J shed 2 bases, and the junction held 4 bases outside the gene matches. In DNA form, the CDR3 reads TGTGCCAGCAGTTATAGCGGGGGCCCACAAGAGACCCAGTACTTC. Its translation is CASSYSGGPQETQYF.

In its sample, this clone was seen once. The chain uses TRBV7-9 and TRBJ2-1; 14 bases are a match to TRBD2. CDR1 and CDR2 from the germline V gene are SEHNR and FQNEAQ (reference sequence). V lost 5 bases and J lost 8; bases outside the gene matches: 8. The CDR3 runs to 16 residues. CDR3 nucleotide sequence: TGTGCCAGCAGCACCTCCGGGACTAGCGGGGGACATGAGCAGTTCTTC. It yields the protein CASSTSGTSGGHEQFF.

The chain combines TRBV27 with TRBJ2-7; the D gene is possibly TRBD2 (5 bases). V lost 3 bases to trimming and J lost 7 bases, with 16 bases between them. There are 14 residues in the CDR3. Germline CDR1 reads MNHEY; CDR2 reads SMNVEV (reference sequence). This CDR3 reads CASSFGSRVGEQYF. The CDR3 DNA is TGTGCCAGCAGTTTTGGATCGAGGGTAGGTGAGCAGTACTTC.

The gene calls are TRBV30 and TRBJ1-2; D is undetermined. The ends were cut back, 0 bases at V and 2 bases at J, with 22 bases in the middle. In germline, CDR1 is GTSNPN, CDR2 SVGIG (reference sequence). The CDR3 sequence is 18 residues long. CDR3 sequence reads: CAWSVLTLPRAGNYGYTF. In DNA, the CDR3 is TGTGCCTGGAGTGTACTGACTCTTCCTCGCGCGGGGAACTATGGCTACACCTTC.

This clone was detected once. The chain has TRBV7-3 and TRBJ2-1; D is possibly TRBD1 (7 bases). CDR1 SGHTA and CDR2 FQGTGA come from the germline V gene. The ends were cut back, 5 bases at V and 6 bases at J, with 20 bases in the middle. This CDR3 region has 16 residues. In nucleotides, the CDR3 is TGTGCCAGCAGCCCCCGAGGGGGCGGGGCTTCCAATGAGCAGTTCTTC. It is translated as CASSPRGGGASNEQFF.

The V gene is TRBV18, the J gene TRBJ1-4, with D possibly TRBD1 on 5 matching bases. There are 14 residues in the CDR3. Germline CDR1 KGHSH, CDR2 LQKENI. V gave up 6 bases and J gave up 2 bases, with 10 bases separating them. The CDR3 region has the DNA TGTGCCAGCTCGCAGACAGCGACTAATGAAAAACTGTTTTTT. Amino acids: CASSQTATNEKLFF.

The chain employs TRBV20-1 and TRBJ1-5; D might be TRBD1 (6 bases). The V and J ends lost 3 bases and 2 bases respectively, with 8 bases between them. Per the germline V gene, CDR1 is DFQATT and CDR2 is SNEGSKA (reference sequence). The CDR3 consists of 13 residues. CDR3 residues: CSASGGRNQPQHF. CDR3 bases: TGCAGTGCTAGTGGGGGGCGCAATCAGCCCCAGCATTTT.

Only a few counts were recorded for this clone. The V call is TRBV7-6, the J call TRBJ1-5; 8 nucleotides align to TRBD1. The CDR3 runs 19 residues. CDR1 SGHVS and CDR2 FNYEAQ come from the germline V gene. V lost 0 bases to trimming and J lost 0 bases; unmatched junction nucleotides: 10. CDR3 sequence reads: CASSLALAGQDFSNQPQHF. CDR3 nucleotides: TGTGCCAGCAGCTTAGCGCTAGCGGGACAGGATTTTAGCAATCAGCCCCAGCATTTT. Supplemented by reference TRBV7-6 and TRBJ1-5, the full variable domain reads GAGVSQSPRYKVTKRGQDVALRCDPISGHVSLYWYRQALGQGPEFLTYFNYEAQQDKSGLPNDRFSAERPEGSISTLTIQRTEQRDSAMYRCASSLALAGQDFSNQPQHFGDGTRLSIL.

The chain links TRBV16 to TRBJ2-5; 8 bases match TRBD2. From germline, CDR1 is KGHSY and CDR2 FQNENV. Trimming removed 1 base from V and 2 bases from J; junction bases left unmatched: 6. The CDR3 has 16 residues. The CDR3 protein is CASSQLGTSGQETQYF. As DNA, the CDR3 is TGTGCCAGCAGCCAATTAGGAACTAGCGGACAAGAGACCCAGTACTTC.

This rearrangement joins TRBV6-5 to TRBJ1-1, with TRBD1 matching 7 bases. The V gene end was trimmed by 4 bases and the J gene end by 0 bases; junction bases not matched to a gene: 2. Germline CDR1 and CDR2: MNHEY and SVGAGI. There are 14 residues in the CDR3. The CDR3 loop is CASSWGTVNTEAFF. CDR3 sequence (DNA): TGTGCCAGCAGTTGGGGGACAGTGAACACTGAAGCTTTCTTT.

The chain combines TRBV27 with TRBJ1-1; 7 nucleotides agree with TRBD1. Germline V gene lookup returns CDR1 MNHEY and CDR2 SMNVEV (reference sequence). J gave up 5 bases and V 3 bases, and 6 bases lay outside the gene matches. The CDR3 runs to 14 residues. This CDR3 reads CASSFLTGQTEAFF. The DNA of the CDR3 is TGTGCCAGCAGTTTCCTTACGGGACAGACTGAAGCTTTCTTT.

The chain has TRBV28 and TRBJ1-2, with a weak D call TRBD1 (6 bases). The germline V and J ends were trimmed by 6 bases and 8 bases, with 19 bases remaining between them. The CDR3 consists of 14 residues. Germline CDR1 MDHEN, CDR2 SYDVKM. DNA of the CDR3: TGTGCCAGCAGCCTTCCAGGGACATATGGAGGCTACACCTTC. Translating it yields CASSLPGTYGGYTF.

The chain uses TRBV27 and TRBJ1-1, with D perhaps matching TRBD1 (6 bases). This CDR3 comprises 12 residues. V was cut by 4 bases and J by 10 bases, with 13 bases left in between. CDR1 is MNHEY, CDR2 SMNVEV, per germline (reference sequence). DNA of the CDR3: TGTGCCAGCAGTTCGGTGGACAGAGGAGCTTTCTTT. Amino acids: CASSSVDRGAFF.

The J gene is TRBJ2-3, the V gene TRBV5-1, with 13 bases lining up with TRBD2. The CDR3 is 17 amino acids. The V segment lost 2 bases and the J segment 0 bases; nucleotides outside the gene matches: 3. Germline CDR1 is SGHRS and CDR2 is YFSETQ. CDR3 coding DNA: TGCGCCAGCAGCTTCAGACTAGCGGGGGGTAGCACAGATACGCAGTATTTT. The encoded protein is CASSFRLAGGSTDTQYF.

This clone came up a few times. This rearrangement joins TRBV5-1 to TRBJ1-6, with D unresolved. The CDR3 sequence is 17 residues long. V was cut by 1 base and J by 10 bases, with 21 bases left in between. From germline, CDR1 is SGHRS and CDR2 YFSETQ. The DNA for the CDR3 is TGCGCCAGCAGCTTGTTTCGGCCGGAGGCTAGGAACTCACCCCTCCACTTT. This sequence encodes CASSLFRPEARNSPLHF.

This chain joins TRBV7-2 and TRBJ2-5; TRBD2 might be the D (6 bases). CDR1 is SGHTA, CDR2 FQGNSA, per germline. The CDR3 totals 14 residues. V dropped 3 bases and J dropped 5 bases, with 13 bases sitting between them. CDR3 bases: TGTGCCAGCAGCTTCGTTGGCGGGATGGAGACCCAGTACTTC. It specifies CASSFVGGMETQYF.

This chain links TRBV11-3 with TRBJ2-7; 11 bases are shared with TRBD1. The V and J ends lost 4 bases and 0 bases, in that order; junction bases with no gene match: 8. Per germline, CDR1 SGHNT and CDR2 YENEEA. This CDR3 region has 17 residues. The CDR3 here is CASSSGQGGLSSYEQYF. The CDR3 DNA sequence: TGTGCCAGCAGCTCGGGACAGGGGGGCCTGAGCTCCTACGAGCAGTACTTC.